The sample holds a few counts of the clone carrying this T cell receptor beta chain. Its antigen is as yet unknown. 60 Vbeta and 13 Jbeta primers were used in PCR. Assay used: immunoSEQ multiplex PCR; TCRdb lists only in-frame clones, some missing. The sample lists roughly 200,000 clones; 77% were seen once. Trimming removed 8 bases from V and 0 bases from J; junction bases left unmatched: 4. There are 14 residues in the CDR3. Germline V gene data show CDR1 as MGHDK and CDR2 as SYGVNS. The sample belongs to a study of cytomegalovirus exposure and HLA in healthy donors. Study results and limitations: The presence/absence work took it that sequencing depth was about the same across donors.

The specimen was PBMCs. This clonotype was obtained from a woman aged 60-70 years in good health and CMV-seropositive. This rearrangement joins TRBV25-1 to TRBJ2-1; 7 bases match TRBD1. The CDR3 region is CASRDSASYNEQFF. As DNA, the CDR3 is TGTGCCAGCCGGGACAGCGCCTCCTACAATGAGCAGTTCTTC.